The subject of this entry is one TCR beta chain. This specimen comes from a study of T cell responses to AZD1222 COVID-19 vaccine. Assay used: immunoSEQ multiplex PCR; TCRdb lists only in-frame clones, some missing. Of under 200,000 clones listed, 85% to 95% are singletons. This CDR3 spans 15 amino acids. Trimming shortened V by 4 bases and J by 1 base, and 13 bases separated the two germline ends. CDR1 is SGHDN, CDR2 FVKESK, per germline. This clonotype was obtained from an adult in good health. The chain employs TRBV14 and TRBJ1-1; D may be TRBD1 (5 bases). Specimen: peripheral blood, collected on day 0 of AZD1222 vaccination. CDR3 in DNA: TGTGCCAGCAGCCGCACGACAGTGGCGAACACTGAAGCTTTCTTT. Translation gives CASSRTTVANTEAFF. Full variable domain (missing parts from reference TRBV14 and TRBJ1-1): EAGVTQFPSHSVIEKGQTVTLRCDPISGHDNLYWYRRVMGKEIKFLLHFVKESKQDESGMPNNRFLAERTGGTYSTLKVQPAELEDSGVYFCASSRTTVANTEAFFGQGTRLTVV.